The present T cell receptor beta chain was sequenced within a study of blood T cell repertoires in COVID-19 (dated by TCRdb to the early 2020s). Some background on the complete study: Samples from collaborators originated in the United States, Italy and Spain and spanned both the acute and convalescent phases of COVID-19. The material from the prospective study consisted of cDNA or gDNA derived from T cells, B-cell-depleted T cells, or PBMCs. Where available, HLA class I and class II types were taken from metadata supplied by the sample provider and were not determined by assay-based typing. The repertoires were released in a freely available public database meant as a resource for research on the immune response to SARS-CoV-2. Subjects who had been exposed to COVID-19, were actively infected with it, or had recovered from it provided the deeply sampled blood TCRbeta repertoires that made up the dataset. The samples were drawn from two sources: the first 160 participants of the ongoing ImmuneRACE study, and 1,000 to 1,500 subjects contributed by 6 global collaborators. The sample metadata nearly always contained a de-identified subject ID, COVID-19 status, age in years and sex.

The CDR3 numbers 14 residues from cysteine through phenylalanine. The CDR3 DNA has 42 bases and is translated from base 1. At the junction V is shortened by 1 base and J by 3 bases, with 10 bases in between. In the germline V gene, CDR1 corresponds to KGHSH and CDR2 to LQKENI. Each collaborating institution followed its own protocols to collect whole blood in K2EDTA tubes. For TCRbeta analysis, collaborators shipped samples as frozen whole blood, isolated PBMCs, or DNA extracted from either of those sample types. Broader findings and caveats from the paper: Clinical and demographic metadata were provided uncurated, with the amount varying by source and participant.

TCRbeta CDR3 regions were amplified from genomic DNA using the immunoSEQ Assay, a bias-controlled multiplex PCR. The study's own analysis went as follows. Within the assay, amplification of reference gene primers was used to estimate how many nucleated cells each sample contained. To quantify the absolute abundance of each unique TCRbeta CDR3 rearrangement, sequence reads were collapsed and filtered. For each sample, productive Simpson clonality was calculated as the square root of Simpson's diversity index over productive rearrangements. TCRdb took over this immuneACCESS table, retaining in-frame rearrangements with V and J assigned. Such tables are incomplete; in checked studies, under half of the missing clones stem from an unresolved V gene, and the remainder is unexplained. The V and J calls and clone size were taken over from that table, and D and trimming were inferred from the DNA. The sample table shows about 100,000 clones, and roughly 79% are seen once. About 12% of the sample lies in the top ten.

Details on this clone: This receptor's antigen is unknown. Nothing much larger sits one base from this clone, and base qualities are not available.

The chain uses TRBV18 and TRBJ2-7; TRBD1 is possibly the D segment (6 matching bases). Sequencing was carried out using peripheral blood. The origin of this receptor is a woman aged 65 to 85 with acute or convalescent COVID-19. The sequence in DNA is TGTGCCAGCTCACCACAGGGGGTTGGCTACGAGCAGTACTTC. This is translated as CASSPQGVGYEQYF.